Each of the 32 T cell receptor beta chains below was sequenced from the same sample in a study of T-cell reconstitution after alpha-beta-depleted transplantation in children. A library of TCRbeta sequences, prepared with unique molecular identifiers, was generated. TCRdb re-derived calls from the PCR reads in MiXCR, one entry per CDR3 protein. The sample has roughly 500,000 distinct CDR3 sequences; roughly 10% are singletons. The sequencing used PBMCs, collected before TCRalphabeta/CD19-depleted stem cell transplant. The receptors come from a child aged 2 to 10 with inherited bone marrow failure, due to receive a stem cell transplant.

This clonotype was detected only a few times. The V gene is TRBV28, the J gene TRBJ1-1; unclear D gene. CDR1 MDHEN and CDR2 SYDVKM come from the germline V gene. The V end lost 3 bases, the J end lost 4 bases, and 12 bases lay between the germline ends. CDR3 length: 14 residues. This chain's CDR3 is CASSFRLVTTEAFF. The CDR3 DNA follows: TGTGCCAGCAGTTTCCGGCTGGTAACCACTGAAGCTTTCTTT.

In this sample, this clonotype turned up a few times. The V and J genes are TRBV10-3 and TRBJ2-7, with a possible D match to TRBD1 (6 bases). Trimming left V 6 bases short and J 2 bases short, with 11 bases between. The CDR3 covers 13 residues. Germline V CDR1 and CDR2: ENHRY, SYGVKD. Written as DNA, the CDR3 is TGTGCCATCAGACAGGGAAAACCCTACGAGCAGTACTTC. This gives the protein CAIRQGKPYEQYF.

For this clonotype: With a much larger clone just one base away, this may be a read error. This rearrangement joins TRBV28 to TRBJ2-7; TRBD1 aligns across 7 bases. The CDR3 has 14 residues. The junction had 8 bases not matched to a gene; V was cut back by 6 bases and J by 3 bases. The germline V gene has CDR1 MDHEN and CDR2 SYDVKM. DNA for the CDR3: TGTGCCAGCAGGGAACAGGGGACCCACTACGAGCAGTACTTC. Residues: CASREQGTHYEQYF.

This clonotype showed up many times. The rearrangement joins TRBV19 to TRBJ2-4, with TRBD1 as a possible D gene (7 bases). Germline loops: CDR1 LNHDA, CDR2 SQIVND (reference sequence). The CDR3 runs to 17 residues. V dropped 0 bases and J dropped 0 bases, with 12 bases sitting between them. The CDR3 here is CASSIDRQGLAKNIQYF. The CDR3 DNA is TGTGCCAGTAGTATAGATCGACAGGGACTAGCCAAAAACATTCAGTACTTC.

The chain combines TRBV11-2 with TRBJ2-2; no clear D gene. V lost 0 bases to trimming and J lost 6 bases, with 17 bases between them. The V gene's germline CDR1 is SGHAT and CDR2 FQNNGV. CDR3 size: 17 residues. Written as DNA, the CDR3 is TGTGCCAGCAGCTTAGATCGGGCGTTAGTCAGTTCCGGGGAGCTGTTTTTT. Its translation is CASSLDRALVSSGELFF.

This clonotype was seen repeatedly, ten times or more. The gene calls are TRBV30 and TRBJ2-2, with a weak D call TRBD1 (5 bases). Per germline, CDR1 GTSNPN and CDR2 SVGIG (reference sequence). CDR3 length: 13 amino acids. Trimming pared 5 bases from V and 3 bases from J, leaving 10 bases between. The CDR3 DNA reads TGTGCCTGGGGCAGGGTCGACACCGGGGAGCTGTTTTTT. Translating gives CAWGRVDTGELFF.

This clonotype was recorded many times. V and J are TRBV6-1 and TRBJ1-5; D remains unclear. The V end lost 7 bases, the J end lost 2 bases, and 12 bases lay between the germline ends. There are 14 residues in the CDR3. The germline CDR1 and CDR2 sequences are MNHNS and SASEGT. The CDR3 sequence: CASTTVGGNQPQHF. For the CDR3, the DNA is TGTGCCAGCACTACGGTAGGAGGCAATCAGCCCCAGCATTTT.

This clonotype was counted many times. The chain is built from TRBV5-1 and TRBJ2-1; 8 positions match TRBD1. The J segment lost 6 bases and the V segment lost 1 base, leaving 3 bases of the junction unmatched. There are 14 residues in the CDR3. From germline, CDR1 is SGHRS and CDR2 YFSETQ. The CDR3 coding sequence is TGCGCCAGCAGCTTGAAACAGGGGGGCAATGAGCAGTTCTTC. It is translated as CASSLKQGGNEQFF.

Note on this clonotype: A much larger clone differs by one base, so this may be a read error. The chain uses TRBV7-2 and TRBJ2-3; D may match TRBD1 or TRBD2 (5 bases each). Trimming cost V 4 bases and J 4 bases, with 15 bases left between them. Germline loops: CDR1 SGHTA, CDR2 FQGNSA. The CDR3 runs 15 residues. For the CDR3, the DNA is TGTGCCAGCAGCTCACAACCGGGACCAGCAGATACGCAGTATTTT. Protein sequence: CASSSQPGPADTQYF.

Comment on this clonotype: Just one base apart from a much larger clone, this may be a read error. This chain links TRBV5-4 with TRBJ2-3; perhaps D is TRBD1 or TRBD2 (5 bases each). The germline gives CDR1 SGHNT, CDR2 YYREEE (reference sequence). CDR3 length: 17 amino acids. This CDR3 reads CARSLPEYGDGTDTQYF. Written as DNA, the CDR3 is TGTGCCAGAAGCTTGCCGGAGTATGGGGACGGCACAGATACGCAGTATTTT.

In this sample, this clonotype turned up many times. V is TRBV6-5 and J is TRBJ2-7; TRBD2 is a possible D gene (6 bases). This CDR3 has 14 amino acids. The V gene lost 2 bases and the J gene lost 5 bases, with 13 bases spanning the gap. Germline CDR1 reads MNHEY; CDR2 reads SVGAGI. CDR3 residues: CASSYGEVPHEQYF. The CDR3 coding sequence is TGTGCCAGCAGTTACGGGGAGGTGCCCCACGAGCAGTACTTC.

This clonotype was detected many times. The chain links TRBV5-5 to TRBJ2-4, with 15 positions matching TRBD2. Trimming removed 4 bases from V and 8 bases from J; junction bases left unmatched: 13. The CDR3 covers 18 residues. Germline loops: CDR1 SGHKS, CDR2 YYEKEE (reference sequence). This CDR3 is CASSAIPGLAGGPDIQYF. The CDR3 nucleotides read TGTGCCAGCAGCGCCATTCCGGGACTAGCGGGAGGCCCGGACATTCAGTACTTC.

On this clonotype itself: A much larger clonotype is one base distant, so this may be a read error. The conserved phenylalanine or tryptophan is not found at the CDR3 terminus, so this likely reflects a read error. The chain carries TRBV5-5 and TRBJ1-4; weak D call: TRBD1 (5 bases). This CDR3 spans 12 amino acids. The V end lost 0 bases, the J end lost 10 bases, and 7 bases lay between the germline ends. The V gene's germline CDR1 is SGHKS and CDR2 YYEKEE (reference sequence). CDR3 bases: TGTGCCAGCAGCTTGGCCGGGGGAAAACTGTTTGTT. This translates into CASSLAGGKLFV.

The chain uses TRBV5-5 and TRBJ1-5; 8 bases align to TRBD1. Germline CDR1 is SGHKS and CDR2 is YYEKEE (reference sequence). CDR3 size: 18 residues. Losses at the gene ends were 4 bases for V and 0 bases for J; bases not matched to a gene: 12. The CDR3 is CASSTWTGRVNSNQPQHF. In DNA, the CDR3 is TGTGCCAGCAGCACCTGGACAGGGAGGGTAAATAGCAATCAGCCCCAGCATTTT.

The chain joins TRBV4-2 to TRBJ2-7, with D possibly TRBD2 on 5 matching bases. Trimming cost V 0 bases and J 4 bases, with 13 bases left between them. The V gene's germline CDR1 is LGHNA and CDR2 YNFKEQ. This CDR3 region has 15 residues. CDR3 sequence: CASSQEIWTEYEQYF. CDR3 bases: TGTGCCAGCAGCCAAGAGATATGGACTGAATACGAGCAGTACTTC.

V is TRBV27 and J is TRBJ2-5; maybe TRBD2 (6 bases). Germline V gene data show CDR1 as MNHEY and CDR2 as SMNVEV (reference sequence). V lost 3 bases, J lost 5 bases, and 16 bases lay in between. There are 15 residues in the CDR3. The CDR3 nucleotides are TGTGCCAGCAGTTTTGGGACTGGAAAGGGGGAGACCCAGTACTTC. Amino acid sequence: CASSFGTGKGETQYF.

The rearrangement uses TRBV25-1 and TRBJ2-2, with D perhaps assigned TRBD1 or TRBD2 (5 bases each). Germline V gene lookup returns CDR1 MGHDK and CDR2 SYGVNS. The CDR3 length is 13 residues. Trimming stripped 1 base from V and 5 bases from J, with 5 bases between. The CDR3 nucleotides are TGTGCCAGCAGTGAATGGGGGACCGGGGAGCTGTTTTTT. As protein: CASSEWGTGELFF.

CDR3 amino acids: CASSSTGYPTYEQYF. The CDR3 DNA follows: TGTGCCAGCAGCTCAACAGGGTATCCCACCTACGAGCAGTACTTC. V usage is TRBV9 and J usage is TRBJ2-7; tentative D call: TRBD1 (6 bases). Germline V gene sequence: CDR1 SGDLS, CDR2 YYNGEE. The CDR3 is 15 amino acids. Trimming stripped 4 bases from V and 2 bases from J, with 16 bases between.

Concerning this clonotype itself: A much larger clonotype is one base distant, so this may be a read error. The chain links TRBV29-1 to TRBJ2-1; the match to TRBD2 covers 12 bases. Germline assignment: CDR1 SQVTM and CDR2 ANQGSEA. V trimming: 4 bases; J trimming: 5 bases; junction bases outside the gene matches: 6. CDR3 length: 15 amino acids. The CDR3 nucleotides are TGCAGCGTTGTCGGGACTAGCGGGCCTCACAATGAGCAGTTCTTC. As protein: CSVVGTSGPHNEQFF.

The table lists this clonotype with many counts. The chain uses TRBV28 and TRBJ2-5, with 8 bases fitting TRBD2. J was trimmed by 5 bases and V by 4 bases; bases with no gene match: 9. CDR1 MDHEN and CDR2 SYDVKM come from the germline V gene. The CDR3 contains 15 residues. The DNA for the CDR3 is TGTGCCAGCAGTTCACCGGCGGGAGGTGGGGAGACCCAGTACTTC. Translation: CASSSPAGGGETQYF.

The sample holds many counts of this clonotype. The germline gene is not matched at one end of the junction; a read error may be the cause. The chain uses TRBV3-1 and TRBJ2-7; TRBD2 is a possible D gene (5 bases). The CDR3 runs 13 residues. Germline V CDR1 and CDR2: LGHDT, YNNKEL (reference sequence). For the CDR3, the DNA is TGTGCCAGCAGCCAAGGACCGTTGGTAGCGTTAAGCTTC. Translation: CASSQGPLVALSF.

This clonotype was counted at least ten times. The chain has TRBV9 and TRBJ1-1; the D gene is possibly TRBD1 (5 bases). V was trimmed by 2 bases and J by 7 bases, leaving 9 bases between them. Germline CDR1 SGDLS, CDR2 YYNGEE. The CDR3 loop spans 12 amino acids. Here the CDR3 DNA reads TGTGCCAGCAGCGTTGGGGGGAATGAAGCTTTCTTT. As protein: CASSVGGNEAFF.

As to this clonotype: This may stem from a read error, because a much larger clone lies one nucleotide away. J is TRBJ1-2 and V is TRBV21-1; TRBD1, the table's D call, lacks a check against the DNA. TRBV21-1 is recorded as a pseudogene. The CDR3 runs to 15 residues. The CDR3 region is CASIKKAGQHYGYTF. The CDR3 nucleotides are TGTGCCAGCATCAAAAAGGCGGGACAGCACTATGGCTACACCTTC.

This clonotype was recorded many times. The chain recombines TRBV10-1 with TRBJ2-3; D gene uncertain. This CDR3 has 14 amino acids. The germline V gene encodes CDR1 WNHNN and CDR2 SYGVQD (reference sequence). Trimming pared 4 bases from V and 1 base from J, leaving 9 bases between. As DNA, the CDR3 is TGCGCCAGCAGTGGGCTCCTTGGCACAGATACGCAGTATTTT. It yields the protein CASSGLLGTDTQYF.

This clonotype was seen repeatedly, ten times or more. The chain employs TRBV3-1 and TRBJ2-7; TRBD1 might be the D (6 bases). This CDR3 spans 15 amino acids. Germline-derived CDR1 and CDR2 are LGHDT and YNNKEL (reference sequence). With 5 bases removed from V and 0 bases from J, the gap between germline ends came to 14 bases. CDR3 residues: CASSSGTLFSYEQYF. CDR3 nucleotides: TGTGCCAGCAGCTCCGGGACACTATTCTCCTACGAGCAGTACTTC.

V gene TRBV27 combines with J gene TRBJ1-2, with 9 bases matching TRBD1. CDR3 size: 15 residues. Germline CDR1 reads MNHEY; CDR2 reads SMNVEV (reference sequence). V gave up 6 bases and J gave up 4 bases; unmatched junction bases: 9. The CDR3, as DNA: TGTGCCAGCAGGGACAACAGGGGGCACTTCTATGGCTACACCTTC. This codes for CASRDNRGHFYGYTF.

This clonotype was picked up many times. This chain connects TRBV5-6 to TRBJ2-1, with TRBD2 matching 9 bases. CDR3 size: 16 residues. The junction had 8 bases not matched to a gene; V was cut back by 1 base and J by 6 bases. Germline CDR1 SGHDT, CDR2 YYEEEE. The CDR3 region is CASSLYSGLAFNEQFF. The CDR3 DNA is TGTGCCAGCAGCTTGTATTCGGGACTAGCCTTCAATGAGCAGTTCTTC.

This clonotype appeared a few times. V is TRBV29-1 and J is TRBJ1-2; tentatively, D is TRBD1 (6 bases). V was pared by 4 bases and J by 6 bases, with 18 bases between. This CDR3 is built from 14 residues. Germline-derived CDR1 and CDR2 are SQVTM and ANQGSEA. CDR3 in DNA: TGCAGCGTTGGATGGCCGGGACAAGAAGATGGCTACACCTTC. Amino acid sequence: CSVGWPGQEDGYTF.

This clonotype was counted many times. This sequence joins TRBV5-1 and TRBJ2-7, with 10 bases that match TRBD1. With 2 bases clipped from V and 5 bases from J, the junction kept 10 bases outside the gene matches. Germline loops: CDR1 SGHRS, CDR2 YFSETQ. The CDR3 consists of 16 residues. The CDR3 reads CASSFDPGQGFDEQYF. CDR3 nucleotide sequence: TGCGCCAGCAGCTTTGATCCGGGACAGGGGTTCGACGAGCAGTACTTC.

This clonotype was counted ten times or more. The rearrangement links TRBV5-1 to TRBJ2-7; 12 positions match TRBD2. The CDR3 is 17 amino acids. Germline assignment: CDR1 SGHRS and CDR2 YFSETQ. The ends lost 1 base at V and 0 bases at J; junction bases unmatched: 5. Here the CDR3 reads CASSLTSGRSLSYEQYF. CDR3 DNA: TGCGCCAGCAGCTTGACTAGCGGGAGGTCCCTCTCCTACGAGCAGTACTTC.

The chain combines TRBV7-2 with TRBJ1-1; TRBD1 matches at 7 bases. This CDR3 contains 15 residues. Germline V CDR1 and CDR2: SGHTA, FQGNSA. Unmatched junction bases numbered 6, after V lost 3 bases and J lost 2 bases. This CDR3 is CASSFGTAINTEAFF. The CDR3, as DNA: TGTGCCAGCAGCTTCGGGACAGCCATAAACACTGAAGCTTTCTTT.

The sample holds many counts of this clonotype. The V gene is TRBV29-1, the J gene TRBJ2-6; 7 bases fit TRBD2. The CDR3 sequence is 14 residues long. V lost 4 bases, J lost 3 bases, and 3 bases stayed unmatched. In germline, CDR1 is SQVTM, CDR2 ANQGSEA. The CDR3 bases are TGCAGCGTTGCGGGGGGAGATGGGGCCAACGTCCTGACTTTC. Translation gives CSVAGGDGANVLTF.